Detailed here is one T cell receptor beta chain. Its antigen is not identified. The sample belongs to a study of T cell responses to AZD1222 COVID-19 vaccine. General observations from the study: The sample set comprised mostly white British donors with more females, and clonal diversity was possibly underestimated.

The table came from immunoSEQ multiplex PCR; TCRdb's copy has only in-frame clones and leaves some out. The sample holds roughly 120,000 clones, 88% seen once. In germline, CDR1 is MGHRA, CDR2 YSYEKL. J was trimmed by 0 bases and V by 6 bases; bases with no gene match: 6. CDR3 size: 16 residues. This material consisted of peripheral blood, taken on day 0 of MenACWY control vaccination. The sequence was collected from an adult in good health. The V gene is TRBV4-1, the J gene TRBJ2-2; 8 bases agree with TRBD2. DNA of the CDR3: TGCGCCAGCAGGCAACCGGGAGGGCCGAACACCGGGGAGCTGTTTTTT. It codes for CASRQPGGPNTGELFF.